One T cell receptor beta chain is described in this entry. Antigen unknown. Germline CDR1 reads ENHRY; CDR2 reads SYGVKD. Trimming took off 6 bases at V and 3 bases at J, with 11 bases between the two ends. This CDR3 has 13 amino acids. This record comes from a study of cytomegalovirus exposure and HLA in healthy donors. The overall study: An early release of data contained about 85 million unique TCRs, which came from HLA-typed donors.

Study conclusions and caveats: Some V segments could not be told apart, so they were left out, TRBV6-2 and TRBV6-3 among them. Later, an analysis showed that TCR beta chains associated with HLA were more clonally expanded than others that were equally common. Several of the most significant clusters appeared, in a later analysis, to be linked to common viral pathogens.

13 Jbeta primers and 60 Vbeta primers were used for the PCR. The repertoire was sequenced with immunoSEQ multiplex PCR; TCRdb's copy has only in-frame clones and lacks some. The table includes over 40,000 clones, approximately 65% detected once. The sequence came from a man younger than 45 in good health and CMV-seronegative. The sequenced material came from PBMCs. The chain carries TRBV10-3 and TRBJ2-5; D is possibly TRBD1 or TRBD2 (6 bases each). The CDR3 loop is CAIREGQKETQYF. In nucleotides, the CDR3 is TGTGCCATCAGGGAGGGACAAAAAGAGACCCAGTACTTC.